This T cell receptor (beta chain) emerged from a study of technical replicates of blood from a handful of donors. TCRdb's copy holds only in-frame clones and misses some; the assay was immunoSEQ multiplex PCR. This table has 60,000 or so clones, approximately 90% appearing once. Specimen: PBMCs. The receptor was derived from a human donor in good health. Some clones in this sample may be carry-over from other donors' samples.

CDR3 DNA: TGTGCCAGCAGTTACTCGGGCCAGGGGGCGGTTTCACCCCTCCACTTT. The encoded protein is CASSYSGQGAVSPLHF. The chain carries TRBV6-5 and TRBJ1-6; 8 bases are a match to TRBD1. V lost 0 bases and J lost 9; bases outside the gene matches: 7. The CDR3 totals 16 residues. Germline V CDR1 and CDR2: MNHEY, SVGAGI.